This T cell receptor (beta chain) stems from a study of T cells after yellow fever vaccination. Turning to the study itself: Each low-cell-number fraction was prepared by means of SMART-Seq v4 Ultra Low Input.

Conversion of TCR transcripts into cDNA relied on 5'RACE template switching, which added a universal primer site and UMIs. MiXCR was run by TCRdb on the 5' RACE reads, yielding one entry per CDR3 protein. Of hundreds of thousands of distinct CDR3 sequences listed, about 19% are singletons. In this sample, this clonotype turned up a few times. Its antigen remains unidentified. Study outcomes and limitations: Some clonotypes were seen in both the CD4 and the CD8 compartments. These made up a small share and likely arose from convergent recombination.

CDR1 and CDR2 (germline): MNHEY, SVGAGI. This CDR3 region has 16 residues. The junction had 3 bases not matched to a gene; V was cut back by 0 bases and J by 7 bases. The chain is built from TRBV6-5 and TRBJ2-1; 13 bases are a match to TRBD2. This material consisted of PBMCs, taken 15 days after the yellow fever booster vaccination. This sequence originates from a man aged 25-45 years who received the YFV17D yellow fever vaccine. The CDR3 DNA reads TGTGCCAGCAGTTACTCAAGGACTAGCGGGAGTAATGAGCAGTTCTTC. The encoded protein is CASSYSRTSGSNEQFF.